The sample holds many counts of the clone carrying this TCR beta chain. The authors diagnosed from clinical symptoms, serum thyroxine, TRAb, thyroid ultrasound and orbital computed tomography. PBMCs originated in roughly 10 ml of fresh peripheral blood. The data were taken from a study of Graves' ophthalmopathy and Graves' hyperthyroidism. Looking at the study overall: Prior to any treatment, peripheral blood was collected at the time of initial diagnosis.

The study amplified TCR beta CDR3 regions using RNA transcripts. Second-round multiplex PCR came after a first-round RT-PCR that employed HTBI primers. MiXCR, run by TCRdb on the multiplex PCR reads, gives a single entry per CDR3 protein. The sample holds about 220,000 distinct CDR3 sequences, 20% to 25% seen once. The germline gives CDR1 SGHKS, CDR2 YYEKEE (reference sequence). The CDR3 extends over 16 amino acids. With V trimmed by 4 bases and J by 8 bases, 12 bases remained unmatched. The rearrangement uses TRBV5-5 and TRBJ1-6; TRBD1 agrees at 7 bases. The clonotype was recovered from a woman aged 50 to 60 with Graves' ophthalmopathy. The specimen was peripheral blood. CDR3 nucleotides: TGTGCCAGCAGCATGGACAGGCTCCCTACTGATTCACCCCTCCACTTT. It encodes CASSMDRLPTDSPLHF.